This T cell receptor (beta chain) was sequenced in a study of radiotherapy plus CTLA-4 blockade in lung cancer. Profiled with immunoSEQ multiplex PCR; TCRdb holds only in-frame clones, not every one. The top ten hold roughly 22% of the sample, which has 70,000 to 90,000 clones, more than 60% seen once. The CDR3 is made up of 17 amino acids. V shed 1 base and J 6 bases; nucleotides not matched to a gene: 13. The germline V gene encodes CDR1 SGHTA and CDR2 FQGTGA. The rearrangement links TRBV7-3 to TRBJ2-3; 7 bases agree with TRBD2. The TCR sequence derives from a human donor with non-small cell lung cancer whose response to radiotherapy plus ipilimumab could not be evaluated. Some clones in this sample may be carry-over from other donors' samples. This specimen consisted of peripheral blood, obtained from a patient treated with radiotherapy plus ipilimumab. CDR3 sequence (DNA): TGTGCCAGCAGCTTAAGTTCGGCCGGGGGGTCGCTCGATACGCAGTATTTT. It specifies CASSLSSAGGSLDTQYF.